These T cell receptor beta chains were read from a single sample in a study of metastatic and nonmetastatic thyroid tumors. Using MiXCR, TCRdb re-called clones from the PCR reads. This sample has 50,000 to 60,000 clones, with roughly a sixth found just once. The sequenced sample consisted of blood. The receptor source for this set is a female donor with papillary thyroid cancer or a benign thyroid nodule (not recorded which). Some clones in this sample may be carry-over from other donors' samples. Both conserved end residues are part of each CDR3. The order of the fields is clone size, V gene, J gene, CDR3 length, D gene, CDR3 DNA, CDR3 protein. The D gene is left open where the match is weak. Expanded clones are given a class, and other clones once, few, many or no size at all.

size: few; V: TRBV12-3/TRBV12-4; J: TRBJ1-1; length: 14; D: TRBD1; DNA: TGTGCCAGCAGTTTGACAGGGGGTTTCACTGAGGCTTTCTTT; CDR3: CASSLTGGFTEAFF
size: few; V: TRBV28; J: TRBJ1-5; length: 16; D: TRBD1; DNA: TGTGCCAGAAGTACCCCGGGACAGGGGGTTAATCAGCCCAAGCATTTT; CDR3: CARSTPGQGVNQPKHF
size: few; V: TRBV10-3; J: TRBJ2-7; length: 13; D: TRBD2; DNA: TGTGCCGCCTCCCCAGCGGGGTTTTACGAGCAGTACTTC; CDR3: CAASPAGFYEQYF
size: few; V: TRBV6-1; J: TRBJ1-2; length: 17; D: NA; DNA: TGTGCCAACAGTGAAAAACCTTTCATGAGTAATTATTATGGCTACACATTC; CDR3: CANSEKPFMSNYYGYTF
size: NA; V: TRBV20-1; J: TRBJ2-7; length: 15; D: NA; DNA: TGCAGTGCTATTCCCCCCGGTACAGGGGACTACGAGCATTACTTC; CDR3: CSAIPPGTGDYEHYF
size: many; V: TRBV2; J: TRBJ2-5; length: 13; D: NA; DNA: TGTGCCAGCACATTTTTTGGCGAGGAGACCCAGTACTTC; CDR3: CASTFFGEETQYF
size: few; V: TRBV30; J: TRBJ2-6; length: 18; D: NA; DNA: TGTGCCTGGAGGCCGATGCTGGGGGGGGCCGGTGGGGCCAGCGTCCTGACTTTC; CDR3: CAWRPMLGGAGGASVLTF
size: many; V: TRBV7-3; J: TRBJ2-1; length: 19; D: NA; DNA: TGTGCCAGCAGCTTAAAAAGGCTGATCGGGGAAAGCTCCTACAATGAGCAGTTCTTC; CDR3: CASSLKRLIGESSYNEQFF
size: many; V: TRBV5-4; J: TRBJ2-5; length: 14; D: TRBD2; DNA: TGTGCCAGCAGCTTGCGGGAGGGATACGAGACCCAGTACTTC; CDR3: CASSLREGYETQYF
size: NA; V: TRBV27; J: TRBJ1-4; length: 17; D: TRBD1; DNA: TGTGCCAGCAGTTTCCACCCCAAAGGGGGCAAGTCGGCAAAACTGTTTTTT; CDR3: CASSFHPKGGKSAKLFF
size: many; V: TRBV20-1; J: TRBJ2-7; length: 11; D: NA; DNA: TGCAGTGCTAGAGATTGGGACGAGCAGTACTTC; CDR3: CSARDWDEQYF
size: NA; V: TRBV12-3/TRBV12-4; J: TRBJ2-6; length: 15; D: TRBD1; DNA: TGTGCCAGCAGACCCGACAGGGCTGGGGCCAACGTCCTGACTTTC; CDR3: CASRPDRAGANVLTF
size: many; V: TRBV4-1; J: TRBJ1-1; length: 16; D: TRBD1; DNA: TGCGCCAGCAGCCAAGATAGGAACAGGGGTAAAACGGGGGCTTTCTTT; CDR3: CASSQDRNRGKTGAFF
size: few; V: TRBV6-1; J: TRBJ1-1; length: 17; D: NA; DNA: TGTGCCAGCAGACGCATCTCCCGGGCGGCAATGAACACTGAAGCTTTCTTT; CDR3: CASRRISRAAMNTEAFF
size: few; V: TRBV27; J: TRBJ1-1; length: 13; D: NA; DNA: TGTGCCAGCAGTTTATTGGGGGGCACTGAAGCTTTCTTT; CDR3: CASSLLGGTEAFF
size: many; V: TRBV14; J: TRBJ1-1; length: 13; D: NA; DNA: TGTGCCAGCAGCCAACTAGTGAACACTGAAGCTTTCTTT; CDR3: CASSQLVNTEAFF
size: NA; V: TRBV20-1; J: TRBJ1-5; length: 15; D: NA; DNA: TGCAGTGCTAGAGATCCTGCGGCAGAAAATCAGCCCCAGCATTTT; CDR3: CSARDPAAENQPQHF
size: NA; V: TRBV6-1; J: TRBJ2-1; length: 15; D: TRBD2; DNA: TGTGCCAGCAGTAGACTAGCGGGGGAGTTGAATGAGCAGTTCTTC; CDR3: CASSRLAGELNEQFF
size: NA; V: TRBV5-1; J: TRBJ2-3; length: 14; D: NA; DNA: TGCGCCAGCAGCCCCCGGGCTGCTGAGGGTACGCAGTATTTT; CDR3: CASSPRAAEGTQYF
size: many; V: TRBV28; J: TRBJ2-7; length: 15; D: TRBD2; DNA: TGTGCCAGCAGTTTTCAGGCGGGAGCACCCTACGAGCAGTACTTC; CDR3: CASSFQAGAPYEQYF
size: few; V: TRBV4-1; J: TRBJ2-7; length: 20; D: TRBD2; DNA: TGCGCCAGCAGCCAGGATTTCGCCCCGGGACTAGCCATAAGAACCTACGAGCAGTACTTC; CDR3: CASSQDFAPGLAIRTYEQYF
size: many; V: TRBV5-6; J: TRBJ1-2; length: 13; D: NA; DNA: TGTGCCAGCAGCCCCCGCGAGGCCTATGGCTACACCTTC; CDR3: CASSPREAYGYTF
size: many; V: TRBV20-1; J: TRBJ1-6; length: 16; D: NA; DNA: TGCAGTGCACGGGGCACCATAAGCTCCTATAATTCACCCCTCCACTTT; CDR3: CSARGTISSYNSPLHF
size: NA; V: TRBV7-3; J: TRBJ2-2; length: 14; D: NA; DNA: TGTGCCAGCAGCTTATTGGGAGGTACCGGGGAGCTGTTTTTT; CDR3: CASSLLGGTGELFF
size: NA; V: TRBV20-1; J: TRBJ2-7; length: 16; D: NA; DNA: TGCAGTGCTAGAGATGGATGGGGTCCGGAGGCCTACGAGCAGTACTTC; CDR3: CSARDGWGPEAYEQYF
size: many; V: TRBV20-1; J: TRBJ2-7; length: 13; D: TRBD2; DNA: TGCAGTGCACCCCGGGGGGACTTCTACGAGCAGTACTTC; CDR3: CSAPRGDFYEQYF
size: many; V: TRBV5-6; J: TRBJ2-7; length: 14; D: NA; DNA: TGTGCCAGCAGCTTGGAGTGGGATACCTACGAGCAGTACTTC; CDR3: CASSLEWDTYEQYF
size: NA; V: TRBV3-1; J: TRBJ1-2; length: 14; D: NA; DNA: TGTGCCAGCAGCCAAGGGGTAGGGGACTATGGCTACACCTTC; CDR3: CASSQGVGDYGYTF
size: many; V: TRBV11-2; J: TRBJ2-5; length: 18; D: NA; DNA: TGTGCCAGCAGCTTAGGCAGGGGCGCGGCCGATCTAAGAGGGACCCAGTACTTC; CDR3: CASSLGRGAADLRGTQYF
size: many; V: TRBV5-1; J: TRBJ2-1; length: 14; D: NA; DNA: TGCGCCAGCAGCGTCGCTGCAGGGATGAATGAGCAGTTCTTC; CDR3: CASSVAAGMNEQFF
size: many; V: TRBV11-2; J: TRBJ2-5; length: 16; D: TRBD1; DNA: TGTGCCAGCAGCTACCGAGACAGGGGACTTCAAGAGACCCAGTACTTC; CDR3: CASSYRDRGLQETQYF
size: many; V: TRBV10-3; J: TRBJ2-7; length: 16; D: NA; DNA: TGTGCCATCAGTGATTACTTGCGGACTCCTTCCTACGAGCAGTACTTC; CDR3: CAISDYLRTPSYEQYF
size: few; V: TRBV28; J: TRBJ1-3; length: 18; D: NA; DNA: TGTGCCAGCAGAACAATAGGCAGGGGAGAGACAGGAGAAAACACCATATATTTT; CDR3: CASRTIGRGETGENTIYF
size: NA; V: TRBV10-3; J: TRBJ2-7; length: 16; D: NA; DNA: TGTGCCATCAGTGAGTCGAGCACCCGGGAGCAGGGACAAGAGTACTTC; CDR3: CAISESSTREQGQEYF
size: many; V: TRBV4-1; J: TRBJ1-1; length: 14; D: NA; DNA: TGCGCCAGCAGCCAATTTTGGACGAACACTGAAGCTTTCTTT; CDR3: CASSQFWTNTEAFF
size: many; V: TRBV20-1; J: TRBJ2-2; length: 16; D: NA; DNA: TGCAGTGCTAGTCTAGGAGCAGGTCCGAACACCGGGGAGCTGTTTTTT; CDR3: CSASLGAGPNTGELFF
size: NA; V: TRBV18; J: TRBJ2-1; length: 17; D: TRBD2; DNA: TGTGCCAGCTCACGGCATCCTGGCGGGAGTGGTATCGATGAGCAGTTCTTC; CDR3: CASSRHPGGSGIDEQFF
size: many; V: TRBV19; J: TRBJ1-1; length: 12; D: NA; DNA: TGTGCCAGCATGGACAGTTACACTGAAGCTTTCTTT; CDR3: CASMDSYTEAFF
size: many; V: TRBV20-1; J: TRBJ1-2; length: 13; D: TRBD1; DNA: TGCAGTGCGACTCTACAGGGGGGCTATGGCTACACCTTC; CDR3: CSATLQGGYGYTF
size: NA; V: TRBV7-2; J: TRBJ1-2; length: 13; D: NA; DNA: TGTGCCAGAAGCTTAGCGATGGGGAGCGGCTACACCTTC; CDR3: CARSLAMGSGYTF